These 21 T cell receptor gamma chains came from one sample sequenced in a study of γδ T cells in repeated Plasmodium falciparum infection. TCRdb reprocessed the multiplex PCR reads through CATT. The table shows about 30,000 gamma-chain clones, with over 1.3% occurring only once. Flow sorting of PBMC yielded separate Vgamma9/Vdelta2+ and Vdelta2-negative gammadelta T cell populations for bulk repertoire analysis. The specimen was gamma-delta T cells from blood. These TCRs come from a pool of human donors (malaria-infected and uninfected, not separated).

The sample holds a few counts of this clone. The mismatch at residue 4 between this DNA's translation and the TCRdb protein of a much larger clone likely reflects a read error; the protein shown is translated from the DNA. Additional DNA sequences in this sample encode the identical CDR3. This rearrangement joins TRGV4 to TRGJ1 or TRGJ2. In the absence of a J gene in TCRdb, the DNA was matched to germline to assign it here. The ends lost 9 bases at V and 0 bases at J; junction bases unmatched: 8. The CDR3 length is 13 residues. CDR1 is EGSTGY and CDR2 is YDSYTSSV in the germline V gene. The CDR3 DNA is TGTGCCACCAGGGTTACGAATTATTATAAGAAACTCTTT. Amino acid sequence: CATRVTNYYKKLF.

This clone was counted at least ten times. TCRdb's listed protein matches a much larger clone and diverges from this DNA's translation at residue 12, likely through a read error; the protein shown comes from the DNA. The J gene was not called, though the V gene is TRGV9. The CDR3 runs 14 residues. From germline, CDR1 is GITISATS and CDR2 ISYDGTV (reference sequence). For the CDR3, the DNA is TGTGCCTTGTGGGAGGTGCTGGGTTATTATAAGGAACTCTTT. It encodes CALWEVLGYYKELF.

This clone was recorded at least ten times. A much larger clone differs from this one at a single base, so this may be a read error. This sequence joins TRGV8 and TRGJP1. This CDR3 contains 12 residues. After removal of 0 bases from V and 10 bases from J, the junction contained 2 bases not matched to a gene. CDR1 and CDR2 from the germline V gene are VENAVY and YDSYNSRV. The CDR3 DNA follows: TGTGCCACCTGGGATAGGTATTGGTTCAAGATATTT. This translates into CATWDRYWFKIF.

There are a few counts of this clone. The protein recorded in TCRdb matches a much larger clone and deviates from this DNA's translation at residue 4, suggesting a read error; the protein here is obtained by translating the DNA. The chain combines TRGV3 with TRGJP2. Matching the DNA to germline supplied the J gene, which TCRdb does not give. The CDR3 is made up of 14 amino acids. Germline V CDR1 and CDR2: VTNTFY, YDVSTARD (reference sequence). The CDR3 nucleotides are TGTGCCACCCGGGACAGGTCAAGGGATTGGATCAAGACGTTT. It translates to CATRDRSRDWIKTF.

This clone showed up just a few times. This DNA translates differently at residue 8 from the TCRdb protein, which is that of a much larger clone; a read error is likely, and the protein shown is the DNA's own translation. The gene calls are TRGV9 and TRGJ1 or TRGJ2. Assignment of the J gene here rests on matching the DNA to germline, because TCRdb gives none. CDR3 length: 13 residues. The germline CDR1 and CDR2 sequences are GITISATS and ISYDGTV (reference sequence). J lost 8 bases, V lost 2 bases, and 9 bases had no gene match. The CDR3 DNA is TGTGCCTTGTGGGAGGGCAAATCCCATAAGAAACTCTTT. This sequence encodes CALWEGKSHKKLF.

A remark on this clone: The protein recorded in TCRdb matches a much larger clone and deviates from this DNA's translation at residue 9, suggesting a read error; the protein here is obtained by translating the DNA. The chain is built from TRGV2 and TRGJ1 or TRGJ2. No J segment appears in TCRdb, so it was assigned here by matching the sequence to germline. Germline CDR1 EGSNGY, CDR2 YDSYNSKV. The CDR3 is made up of 12 amino acids. The V and J ends lost 0 bases and 12 bases, in that order; junction bases with no gene match: 8. CDR3 bases: TGTGCCACCTGGGACGGGGATAGTGGGAAACTCTTT. It codes for CATWDGDSGKLF.

Regarding this clone: This likely traces to a read error, being one base from a far larger clone. Other DNA sequences from this sample encode an identical CDR3 as well. CDR3 sequence: CALWEAKQELGKKIKVF. In nucleotides, the CDR3 is TGTGCCTTGTGGGAGGCAAAACAAGAGTTGGGCAAAAAAATCAAAGTATTT. With the J gene uncalled, the V gene is TRGV9. The germline V gene encodes CDR1 GITISATS and CDR2 ISYDGTV (reference sequence). The length of the CDR3 is 17 residues.

This clone was picked up many times. The protein TCRdb gives is from a much larger clone and does not agree with this DNA's translation at residue 6, likely a read error; the protein shown here comes from the DNA. V is TRGV9 and J is TRGJ1 or TRGJ2. With V trimmed by 2 bases and J by 9 bases, 7 bases remained unmatched. The CDR3 loop spans 12 amino acids. Germline CDR1 GITISATS, CDR2 ISYDGTV (reference sequence). The CDR3 spells CALWEGSGKKLF. The CDR3 bases are TGTGCCTTGTGGGAGGGGTCGGGTAAGAAACTCTTT.

In its sample, this clone was seen many times. The likely explanation is a read error, given a far larger clone one base away. The sample has other DNA sequences that encode this CDR3 too. The rearrangement joins TRGV9 to TRGJP. The CDR3 has 16 residues. Germline V gene data show CDR1 as GITISATS and CDR2 as ISYDGTV (reference sequence). DNA of the CDR3: TGTGCCTTGTGGGAAGAGCTCGAGTTGGGCAAAAAAATCAAGGTATTC. Protein sequence: CALWEELELGKKIKVF.

About this clone: The protein that TCRdb holds for this DNA derives from a much larger clone and differs from the translated DNA at residue 12, which likely indicates a read error; the protein shown here is translated from the DNA. CDR3 bases: TGTGCCACCTGGGACAGTAGTAGTGATTGGATCAGGACGTTT. It codes for CATWDSSSDWIRTF. Called V gene: TRGV3; the J gene was not called. The CDR3 is 14 amino acids. CDR1 is VTNTFY and CDR2 is YDVSTARD in the germline V gene (reference sequence).

To note about this clone: A single base is all that separates this from a far larger clone, so a read error is likely. Other DNA sequences within the sample encode an identical CDR3. V gene TRGV9 combines with J gene TRGJP. The J gene, not given by TCRdb, was assigned here from a germline match of the nucleotide sequence. The germline CDR1 and CDR2 sequences are GITISATS and ISYDGTV (reference sequence). Trimming took 1 base from V and 8 from J; bases not matched to a gene: 8. The CDR3 is made up of 17 amino acids. CDR3 DNA: TGTGCCTTGTGGGAGGTAAAGGCCAAGTTGGGCAAAAAAATCAAGGTATTT. Its translation is CALWEVKAKLGKKIKVF.

This clone has at least ten counts. TCRdb records a much larger clone's protein for this DNA, with a difference at residue 3 that likely arises from a read error; the protein given is the translation of the DNA. This chain uses TRGV9 with TRGJ1 or TRGJ2. The J gene is not listed in TCRdb, so it was assigned here from a DNA match to germline. CDR1 and CDR2 (germline): GITISATS, ISYDGTV (reference sequence). The CDR3 is 12 amino acids. The DNA of the CDR3 is TGTGCCTCGTGGGGGCCTAAACTTAAGAAACTCTTT. Translation: CASWGPKLKKLF.

This clone showed up just a few times. The TCRdb protein, from a much larger clone, departs from this DNA's translation at residue 11, likely by read error; the protein shown derives from the DNA. For the V gene the call is TRGV4; the J gene has no call. The CDR3 has 13 amino acids. Germline CDR1 reads EGSTGY; CDR2 reads YDSYTSSV. The CDR3 reads CATWDVPHYKRLF. CDR3 DNA sequence: TGTGCCACCTGGGATGTCCCCCATTATAAGAGACTCTTT.

This clone was seen more than once but under ten times. The chain carries TRGV9 and TRGJP. TCRdb offers no J gene call, so here the DNA was matched to germline to obtain one. CDR1 and CDR2 (germline): GITISATS, ISYDGTV (reference sequence). The CDR3 has 15 residues. V lost 5 bases to trimming and J lost 10 bases; unmatched junction nucleotides: 8. The CDR3 DNA reads as TGTGCCTTGTGGGGGCGGGAATTGGGCAAAAAAATCAAGGTATTT. Translation: CALWGRELGKKIKVF.

By share, this clone ranks as medium-sized. The rearrangement joins TRGV9 to TRGJ1 or TRGJ2. V lost 0 bases and J lost 0; bases outside the gene matches: 2. The CDR3 has 14 amino acids. Germline loops: CDR1 GITISATS, CDR2 ISYDGTV (reference sequence). The CDR3 sequence: CALWEVQNYYKKLF. DNA of the CDR3: TGTGCCTTGTGGGAGGTGCAGAATTATTATAAGAAACTCTTT.

Remarks on this clone: A far larger clone is only one base removed, so a read error is likely. Other DNA sequences in this specimen translate into the identical CDR3. The V gene is listed as TRGV2; no J gene was called. Per germline, CDR1 EGSNGY and CDR2 YDSYNSKV. The CDR3 runs to 14 residues. CDR3 region: CATWDAYVKGFQLF. The CDR3 DNA reads TGTGCCACCTGGGACGCATACGTTAAAGGCTTTCAGCTCTTC.

At least ten counts were recorded for this clone. This DNA's translation and the protein TCRdb lists, from a much larger clone, do not match at residue 15, likely due to a read error; the protein shown is translated from the DNA. No J gene was called, and the V gene is TRGV9. Germline V gives CDR1 GITISATS, CDR2 ISYDGTV (reference sequence). The CDR3 extends over 17 amino acids. CDR3: CALWEVRVELGKKIEVF. The CDR3 bases are TGTGCCTTGTGGGAGGTGCGGGTTGAGTTGGGCAAAAAAATCGAGGTATTT.

Worth noting for this clone: TCRdb attributes to this sequence the protein of a much larger clone, which differs from the DNA translation at residue 11; a read error is likely, and the protein displayed is translated from the DNA. The rearrangement links TRGV9 to TRGJ1 or TRGJ2. Here the J gene came from matching the DNA to germline, since TCRdb omits it. Looked up from germline, CDR1 is GITISATS and CDR2 is ISYDGTV (reference sequence). Trimming took 3 bases from V and 8 from J; bases not matched to a gene: 16. The length of the CDR3 is 15 residues. CDR3 loop: CALWEPRLGSHKKLF. The CDR3, as DNA: TGTGCCTTGTGGGAGCCTCGCCTGGGGTCTCATAAGAAACTCTTT.

This clone ranks as medium-sized. This chain joins TRGV9 and TRGJ1 or TRGJ2. Germline-derived CDR1 and CDR2 are GITISATS and ISYDGTV (reference sequence). The CDR3 consists of 11 residues. V lost 2 bases, J lost 6 bases, and 1 base stayed unmatched. CDR3 loop: CALWEGYKKLF. In nucleotides, the CDR3 is TGTGCCTTGTGGGAGGGTTATAAGAAACTCTTT.

This clone was observed a handful of times. The chain carries TRGV5 and TRGJ1 or TRGJ2. The J gene was missing in TCRdb and was found by matching the end of the DNA to germline. Trimming at V came to 5 bases and at J to 8 bases, leaving 9 bases not matched to a gene. Germline V gene sequence: CDR1 VINAFY, CDR2 YDVSNSKD. The length of the CDR3 is 12 residues. The CDR3 bases are TGTGCCACCTGGGTGGTCGGTCATAAGAAACTCTTT. Its protein product is CATWVVGHKKLF.

There are many counts of this clone. CDR3 nucleotides: TGTGCCACCTGGGATGCCCGGTTGGATTATAAGAAACTCTTT. Protein: CATWDARLDYKKLF. The gene calls are TRGV8 and TRGJ1 or TRGJ2. In the absence of a J gene in TCRdb, the DNA was matched to germline to assign it here. The CDR3 covers 14 residues. From germline, CDR1 is VENAVY and CDR2 YDSYNSRV. V shed 3 bases, J shed 5 bases, and the junction held 10 bases outside the gene matches.